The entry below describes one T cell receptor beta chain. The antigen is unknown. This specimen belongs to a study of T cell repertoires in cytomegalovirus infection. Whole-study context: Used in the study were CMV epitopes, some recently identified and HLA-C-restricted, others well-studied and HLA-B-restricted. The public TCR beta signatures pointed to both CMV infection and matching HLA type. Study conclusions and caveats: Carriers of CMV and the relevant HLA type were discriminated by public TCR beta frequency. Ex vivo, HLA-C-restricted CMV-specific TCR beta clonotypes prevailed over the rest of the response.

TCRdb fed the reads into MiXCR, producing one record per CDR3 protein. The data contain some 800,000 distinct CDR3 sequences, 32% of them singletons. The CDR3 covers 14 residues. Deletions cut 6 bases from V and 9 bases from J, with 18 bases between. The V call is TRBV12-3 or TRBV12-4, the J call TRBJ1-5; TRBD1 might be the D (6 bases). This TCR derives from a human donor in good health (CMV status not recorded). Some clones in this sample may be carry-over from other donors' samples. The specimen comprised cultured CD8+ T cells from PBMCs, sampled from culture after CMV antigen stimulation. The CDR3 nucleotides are TGTGCCAGCAGCCCCAGGGGAAACTCGGGGCCCCAGCATTTT. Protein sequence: CASSPRGNSGPQHF.